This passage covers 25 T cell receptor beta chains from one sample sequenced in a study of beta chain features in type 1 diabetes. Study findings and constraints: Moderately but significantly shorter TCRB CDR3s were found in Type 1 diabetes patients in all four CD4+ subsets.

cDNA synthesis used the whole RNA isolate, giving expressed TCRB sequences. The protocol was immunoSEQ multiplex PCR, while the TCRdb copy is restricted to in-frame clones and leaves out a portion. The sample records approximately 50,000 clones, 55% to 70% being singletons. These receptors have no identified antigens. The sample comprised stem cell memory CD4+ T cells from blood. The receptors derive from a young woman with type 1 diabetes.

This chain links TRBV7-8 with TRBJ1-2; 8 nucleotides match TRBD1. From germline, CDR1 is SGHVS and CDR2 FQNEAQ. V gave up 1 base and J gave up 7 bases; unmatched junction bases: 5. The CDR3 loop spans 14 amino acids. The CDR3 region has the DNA TGTGCCAGCAGCTTAGAGCAGGGGGCAGGTGGCTACACCTTC. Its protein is CASSLEQGAGGYTF.

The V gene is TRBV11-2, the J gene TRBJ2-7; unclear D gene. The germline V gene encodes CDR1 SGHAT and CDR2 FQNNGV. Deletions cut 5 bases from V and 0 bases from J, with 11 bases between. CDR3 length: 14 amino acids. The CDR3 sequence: CASSVTYSSYEQYF. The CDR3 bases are TGTGCCAGCAGCGTAACTTATAGCTCCTACGAGCAGTACTTC. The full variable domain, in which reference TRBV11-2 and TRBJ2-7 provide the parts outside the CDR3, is EAGVAQSPRYKIIEKRQSVAFWCNPISGHATLYWYQQILGQGPKLLIQFQNNGVVDDSQLPKDRFSAERLKGVDSTLKIQPAKLEDSAVYLCASSVTYSSYEQYFGPGTRLTVT.

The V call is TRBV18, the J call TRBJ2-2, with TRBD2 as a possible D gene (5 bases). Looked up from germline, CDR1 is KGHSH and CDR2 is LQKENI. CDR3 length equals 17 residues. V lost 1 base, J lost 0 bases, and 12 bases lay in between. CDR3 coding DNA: TGTGCCAGCTCACCACGGACTTTTTTTGCGAACACCGGGGAGCTGTTTTTT. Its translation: CASSPRTFFANTGELFF.

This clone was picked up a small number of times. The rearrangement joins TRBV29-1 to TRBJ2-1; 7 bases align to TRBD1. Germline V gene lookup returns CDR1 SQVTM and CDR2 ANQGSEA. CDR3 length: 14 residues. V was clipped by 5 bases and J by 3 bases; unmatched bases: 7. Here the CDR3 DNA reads TGCAGCGTTTTAGGGGACAGACACTACAATGAGCAGTTCTTC. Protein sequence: CSVLGDRHYNEQFF.

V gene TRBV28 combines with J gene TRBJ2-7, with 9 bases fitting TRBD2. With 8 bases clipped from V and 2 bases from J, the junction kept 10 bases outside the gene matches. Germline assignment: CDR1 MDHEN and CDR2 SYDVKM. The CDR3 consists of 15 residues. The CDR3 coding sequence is TGTGCCAGCCTAAGTCTTCTAGCGGGACCCTACGAGCAGTACTTC. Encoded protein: CASLSLLAGPYEQYF.

The DNA of the CDR3 is TGTGCCTCGTGGGCCAGCAATCAGCCCCAGCATTTT. Residues: CASWASNQPQHF. The V and J genes are TRBV19 and TRBJ1-5; D is unresolved. Germline-derived CDR1 and CDR2 are LNHDA and SQIVND (reference sequence). The CDR3 extends over 12 amino acids. Trimming removed 11 bases at V and 1 base at J, with 9 bases between.

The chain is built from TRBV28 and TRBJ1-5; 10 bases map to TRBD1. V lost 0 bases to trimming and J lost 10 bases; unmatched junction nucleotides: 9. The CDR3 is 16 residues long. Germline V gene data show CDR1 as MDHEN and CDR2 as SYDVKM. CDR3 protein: CASSLWTGGGQGPQHF. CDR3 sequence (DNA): TGTGCCAGCAGTTTATGGACAGGGGGCGGGCAAGGCCCCCAGCATTTT.

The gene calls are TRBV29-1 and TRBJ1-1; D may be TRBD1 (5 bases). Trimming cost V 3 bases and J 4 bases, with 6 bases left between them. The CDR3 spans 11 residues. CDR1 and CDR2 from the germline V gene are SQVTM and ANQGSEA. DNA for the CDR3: TGCAGCGTTGATAGGGGCACTGAAGCTTTCTTT. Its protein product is CSVDRGTEAFF.

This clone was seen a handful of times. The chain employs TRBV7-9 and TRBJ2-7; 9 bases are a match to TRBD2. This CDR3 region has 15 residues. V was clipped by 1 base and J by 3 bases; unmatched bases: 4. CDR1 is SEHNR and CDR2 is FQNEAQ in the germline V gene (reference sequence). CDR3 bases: TGTGCCAGCAGCTTAGGGACTAGCGTATACTACGAGCAGTACTTC. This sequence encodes CASSLGTSVYYEQYF.

The CDR3 sequence: CASSFGDRDAYEQYF. CDR3 DNA: TGTGCCAGCAGCTTCGGAGACAGGGACGCCTACGAGCAGTACTTC. The rearrangement joins TRBV7-2 to TRBJ2-7; 7 bases are shared with TRBD1. This CDR3 region has 15 residues. V gave up 3 bases and J gave up 2 bases; unmatched junction bases: 7. Germline CDR1 and CDR2: SGHTA and FQGNSA.

CDR3 residues: CAWSDPGERPPSGANVLTF. The CDR3 DNA follows: TGTGCCTGGAGTGACCCAGGGGAACGACCACCGTCTGGGGCCAACGTCCTGACTTTC. The chain recombines TRBV30 with TRBJ2-6; possible D gene TRBD1, 6 bases. Trimming shortened V by 1 base and J by 1 base, and 20 bases separated the two germline ends. The CDR3 runs to 19 residues. Germline values: CDR1 GTSNPN, CDR2 SVGIG (reference sequence). The variable domain in full, completed from reference TRBV30 and TRBJ2-6, reads SQTIHQWPATLVQPVGSPLSLECTVEGTSNPNLYWYRQAAGRGLQLLFYSVGIGQISSEVPQNLSASRPQDRQFILSSKKLLLSDSGFYLCAWSDPGERPPSGANVLTFGAGSRLTVL.

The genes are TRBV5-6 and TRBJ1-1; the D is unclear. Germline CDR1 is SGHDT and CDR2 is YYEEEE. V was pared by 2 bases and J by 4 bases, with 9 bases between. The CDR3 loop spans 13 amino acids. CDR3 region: CASSFLGSTEAFF. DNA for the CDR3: TGTGCCAGCAGCTTCTTAGGGAGCACTGAAGCTTTCTTT.

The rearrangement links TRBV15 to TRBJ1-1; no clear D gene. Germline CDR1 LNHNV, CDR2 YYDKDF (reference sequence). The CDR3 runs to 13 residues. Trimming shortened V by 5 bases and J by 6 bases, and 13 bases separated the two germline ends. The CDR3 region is CATSWAGKAEAFF. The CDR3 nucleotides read TGTGCCACCAGCTGGGCGGGAAAGGCTGAAGCTTTCTTT.

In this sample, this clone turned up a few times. CDR3 loop: CASSGKTRDYSTDTQYF. Written as DNA, the CDR3 is TGTGCCAGCAGCGGAAAAACCCGGGACTACAGCACAGATACGCAGTATTTT. The chain uses TRBV9 and TRBJ2-3; 7 bases line up with TRBD2. Germline V gene data show CDR1 as SGDLS and CDR2 as YYNGEE. The CDR3 totals 17 residues. With 3 bases clipped from V and 0 bases from J, the junction kept 10 bases outside the gene matches.

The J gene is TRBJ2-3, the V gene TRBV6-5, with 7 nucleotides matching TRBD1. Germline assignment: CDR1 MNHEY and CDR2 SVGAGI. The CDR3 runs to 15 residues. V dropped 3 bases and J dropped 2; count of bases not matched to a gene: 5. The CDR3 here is CASSYGDSSTDTQYF. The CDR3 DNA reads TGTGCCAGCAGTTATGGGGACAGCTCCACAGATACGCAGTATTTT.

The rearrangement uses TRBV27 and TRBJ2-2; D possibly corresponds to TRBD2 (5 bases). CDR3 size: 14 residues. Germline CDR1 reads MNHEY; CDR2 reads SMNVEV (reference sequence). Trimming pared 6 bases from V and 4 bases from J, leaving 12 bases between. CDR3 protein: CASREVFGTGELFF. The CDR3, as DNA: TGTGCCAGCAGGGAGGTTTTTGGCACCGGGGAGCTGTTTTTT.

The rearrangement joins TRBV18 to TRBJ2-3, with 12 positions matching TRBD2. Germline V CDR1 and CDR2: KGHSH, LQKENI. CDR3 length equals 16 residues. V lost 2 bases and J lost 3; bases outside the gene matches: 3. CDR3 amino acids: CASSPRLAGVTDTQYF. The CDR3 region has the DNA TGTGCCAGCTCACCAAGACTAGCGGGAGTGACAGATACGCAGTATTTT.

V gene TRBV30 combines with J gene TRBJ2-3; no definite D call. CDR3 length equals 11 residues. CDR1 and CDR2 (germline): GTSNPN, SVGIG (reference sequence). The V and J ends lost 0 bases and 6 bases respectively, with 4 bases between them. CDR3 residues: CAWSVQDTQYF. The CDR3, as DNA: TGTGCCTGGAGTGTACAGGATACGCAGTATTTT.

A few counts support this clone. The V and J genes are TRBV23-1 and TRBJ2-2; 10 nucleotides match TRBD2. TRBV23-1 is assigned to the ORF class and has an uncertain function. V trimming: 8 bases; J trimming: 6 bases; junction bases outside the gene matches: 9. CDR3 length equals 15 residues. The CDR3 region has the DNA TGCGCCAGCTCCCCCACTAGCGGGATGGCCGGGGAGCTGTTTTTT. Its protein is CASSPTSGMAGELFF.

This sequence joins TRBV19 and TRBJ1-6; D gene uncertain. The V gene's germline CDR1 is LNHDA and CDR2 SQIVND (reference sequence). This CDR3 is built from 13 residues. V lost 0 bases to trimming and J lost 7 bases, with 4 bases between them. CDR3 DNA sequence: TGTGCCAGTAGTATAGAGGAGAATTCACCCCTCCACTTT. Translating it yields CASSIEENSPLHF.

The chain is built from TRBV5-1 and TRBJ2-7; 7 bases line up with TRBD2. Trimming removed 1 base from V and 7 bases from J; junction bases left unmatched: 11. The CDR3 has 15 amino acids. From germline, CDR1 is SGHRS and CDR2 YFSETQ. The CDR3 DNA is TGCGCCAGCAGCTTGTACCGGGAGGCGGTGAGGGAGCAGTACTTC. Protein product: CASSLYREAVREQYF. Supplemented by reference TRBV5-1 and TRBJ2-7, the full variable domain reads KAGVTQTPRYLIKTRGQQVTLSCSPISGHRSVSWYQQTPGQGLQFLFEYFSETQRNKGNFPGRFSGRQFSNSRSEMNVSTLELGDSALYLCASSLYREAVREQYFGPGTRLTVT.

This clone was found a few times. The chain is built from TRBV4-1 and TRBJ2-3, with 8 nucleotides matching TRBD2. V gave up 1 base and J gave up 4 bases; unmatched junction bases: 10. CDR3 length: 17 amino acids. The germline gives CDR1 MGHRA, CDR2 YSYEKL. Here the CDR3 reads CASSQVSPGLAADTQYF. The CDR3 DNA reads TGCGCCAGCAGCCAAGTTAGCCCCGGACTAGCAGCAGATACGCAGTATTTT.

CDR3 nucleotides: TGTGCCAGTAGTACAGCGGGAGGGCCCAACATTCAGTACTTC. Translation gives CASSTAGGPNIQYF. The rearrangement uses TRBV19 and TRBJ2-4; 10 nucleotides align to TRBD2. The CDR3 has 14 amino acids. The J segment lost 7 bases and the V segment lost 4 bases, leaving 4 bases of the junction unmatched. CDR1 is LNHDA and CDR2 is SQIVND in the germline V gene (reference sequence).

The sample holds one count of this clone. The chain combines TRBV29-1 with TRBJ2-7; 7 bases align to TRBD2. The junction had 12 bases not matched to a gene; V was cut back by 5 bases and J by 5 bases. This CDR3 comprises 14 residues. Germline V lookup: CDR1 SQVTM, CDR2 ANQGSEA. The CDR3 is CSVLAATNLDEQYF. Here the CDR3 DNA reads TGCAGCGTTCTAGCGGCCACCAATCTTGACGAGCAGTACTTC.

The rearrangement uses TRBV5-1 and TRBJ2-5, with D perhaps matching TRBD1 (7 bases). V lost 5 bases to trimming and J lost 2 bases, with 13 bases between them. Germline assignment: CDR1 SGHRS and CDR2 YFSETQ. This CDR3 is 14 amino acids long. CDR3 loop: CASRRGQQQETQYF. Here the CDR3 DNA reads TGCGCCAGCAGGCGGGGACAGCAACAAGAGACCCAGTACTTC.